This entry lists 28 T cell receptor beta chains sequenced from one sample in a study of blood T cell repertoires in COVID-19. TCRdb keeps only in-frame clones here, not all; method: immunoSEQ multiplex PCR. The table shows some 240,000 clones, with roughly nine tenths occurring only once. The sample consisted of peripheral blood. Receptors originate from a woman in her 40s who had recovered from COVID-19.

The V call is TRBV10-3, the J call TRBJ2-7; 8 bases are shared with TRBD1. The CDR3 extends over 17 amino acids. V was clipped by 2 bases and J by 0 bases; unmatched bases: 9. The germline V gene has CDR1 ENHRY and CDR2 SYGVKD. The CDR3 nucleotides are TGTGCCATCAGTGAGCTAGGGACAGGACCTAGCTCCTACGAGCAGTACTTC. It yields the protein CAISELGTGPSSYEQYF.

The DNA of the CDR3 is TGTGCCATCAGTGAGTCGAATAGAGTACTGAACACTGAAGCTTTCTTT. Protein product: CAISESNRVLNTEAFF. The V and J genes are TRBV10-3 and TRBJ1-1; no reliable D call. The germline V gene encodes CDR1 ENHRY and CDR2 SYGVKD. V gave up 0 bases and J gave up 0 bases, with 11 bases separating them. The CDR3 loop spans 16 amino acids.

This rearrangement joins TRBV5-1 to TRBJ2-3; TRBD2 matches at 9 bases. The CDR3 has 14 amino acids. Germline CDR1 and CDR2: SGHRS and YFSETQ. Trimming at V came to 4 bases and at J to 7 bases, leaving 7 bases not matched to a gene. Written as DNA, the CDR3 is TGCGCCAGCAGCCCCGGGACTAGCATGAATACGCAGTATTTT. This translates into CASSPGTSMNTQYF.

The CDR3 bases are TGCGCCAGCAGCCCAGCAGGGACTAGCGGTGAGACCCAGTACTTC. Its protein product is CASSPAGTSGETQYF. V gene TRBV5-1 combines with J gene TRBJ2-5, with TRBD2 identical over 11 bases. This CDR3 has 15 amino acids. V trimming: 4 bases; J trimming: 5 bases; junction bases outside the gene matches: 7. Germline V gene lookup returns CDR1 SGHRS and CDR2 YFSETQ.

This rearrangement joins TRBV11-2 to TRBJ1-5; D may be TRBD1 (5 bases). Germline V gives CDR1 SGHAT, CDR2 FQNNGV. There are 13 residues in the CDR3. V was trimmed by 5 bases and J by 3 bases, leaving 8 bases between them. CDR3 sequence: CASSRQNNQPQHF. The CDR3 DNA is TGTGCCAGCAGCCGACAGAACAATCAGCCCCAGCATTTT.

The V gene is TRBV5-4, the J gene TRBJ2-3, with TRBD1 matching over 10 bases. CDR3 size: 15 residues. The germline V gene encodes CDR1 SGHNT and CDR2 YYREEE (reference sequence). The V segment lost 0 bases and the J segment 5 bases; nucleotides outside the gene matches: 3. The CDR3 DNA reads TGTGCCAGCAGCTTGGAGGGACAGGGGCAAGATACGCAGTATTTT. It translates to CASSLEGQGQDTQYF. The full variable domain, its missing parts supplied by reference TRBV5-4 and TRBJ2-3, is ETGVTQSPTHLIKTRGQQVTLRCSSQSGHNTVSWYQQALGQGPQFIFQYYREEENGRGNFPPRFSGLQFPNYSSELNVNALELDDSALYLCASSLEGQGQDTQYFGPGTRLTVL.

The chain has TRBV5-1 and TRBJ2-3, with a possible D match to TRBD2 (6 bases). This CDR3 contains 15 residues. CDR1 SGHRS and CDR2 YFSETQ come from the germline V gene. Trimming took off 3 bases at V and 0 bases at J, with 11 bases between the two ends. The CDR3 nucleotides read TGCGCCAGCAGCTCGCGGGGTACTAGCACAGATACGCAGTATTTT. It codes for CASSSRGTSTDTQYF. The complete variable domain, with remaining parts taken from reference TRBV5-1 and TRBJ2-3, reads KAGVTQTPRYLIKTRGQQVTLSCSPISGHRSVSWYQQTPGQGLQFLFEYFSETQRNKGNFPGRFSGRQFSNSRSEMNVSTLELGDSALYLCASSSRGTSTDTQYFGPGTRLTVL.

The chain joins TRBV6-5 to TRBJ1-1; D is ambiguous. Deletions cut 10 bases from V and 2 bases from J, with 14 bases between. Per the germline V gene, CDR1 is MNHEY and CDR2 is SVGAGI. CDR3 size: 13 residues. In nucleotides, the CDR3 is TGTGCCACCACCAAAGGAGAAAACACTGAAGCTTTCTTT. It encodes CATTKGENTEAFF.

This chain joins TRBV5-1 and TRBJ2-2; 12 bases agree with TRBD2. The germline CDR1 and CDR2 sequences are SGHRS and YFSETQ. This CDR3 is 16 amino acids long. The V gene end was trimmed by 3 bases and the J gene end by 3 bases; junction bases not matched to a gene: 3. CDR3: CASSSGLAGYTGELFF. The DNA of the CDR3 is TGCGCCAGCAGCTCTGGACTAGCGGGGTACACCGGGGAGCTGTTTTTT.

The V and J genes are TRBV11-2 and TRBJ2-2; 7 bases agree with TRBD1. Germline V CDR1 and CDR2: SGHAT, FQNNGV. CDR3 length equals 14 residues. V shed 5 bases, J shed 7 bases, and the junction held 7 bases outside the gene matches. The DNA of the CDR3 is TGTGCCAGCAGCACTGACAGGGTTGGCGGGGAGCTGTTTTTT. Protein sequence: CASSTDRVGGELFF. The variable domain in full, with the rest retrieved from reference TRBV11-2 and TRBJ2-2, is EAGVAQSPRYKIIEKRQSVAFWCNPISGHATLYWYQQILGQGPKLLIQFQNNGVVDDSQLPKDRFSAERLKGVDSTLKIQPAKLEDSAVYLCASSTDRVGGELFFGEGSRLTVL.

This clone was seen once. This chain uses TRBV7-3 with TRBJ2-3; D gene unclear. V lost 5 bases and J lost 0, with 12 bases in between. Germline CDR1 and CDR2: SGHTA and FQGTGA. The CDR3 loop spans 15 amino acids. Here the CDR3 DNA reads TGTGCCAGCAGCCCCCGCGTTCGGAGCACAGATACGCAGTATTTT. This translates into CASSPRVRSTDTQYF.

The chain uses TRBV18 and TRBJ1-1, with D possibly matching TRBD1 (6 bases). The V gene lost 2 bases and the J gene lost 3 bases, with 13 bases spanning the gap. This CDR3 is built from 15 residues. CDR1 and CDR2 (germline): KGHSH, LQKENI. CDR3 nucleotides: TGTGCCAGCTCACCATTCAGGGGCCCAGACACTGAAGCTTTCTTT. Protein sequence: CASSPFRGPDTEAFF.

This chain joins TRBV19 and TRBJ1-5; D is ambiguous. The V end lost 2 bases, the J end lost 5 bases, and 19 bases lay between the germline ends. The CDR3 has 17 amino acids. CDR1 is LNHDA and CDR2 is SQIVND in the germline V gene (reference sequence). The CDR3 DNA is TGTGCCAGTAGTATATTTGGTCAACCTAACGTATATCAGCCCCAGCATTTT. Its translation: CASSIFGQPNVYQPQHF.

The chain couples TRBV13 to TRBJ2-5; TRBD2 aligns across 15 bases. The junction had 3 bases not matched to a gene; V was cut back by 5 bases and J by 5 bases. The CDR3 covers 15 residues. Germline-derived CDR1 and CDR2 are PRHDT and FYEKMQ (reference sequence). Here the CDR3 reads CASSDGTSGGETQYF. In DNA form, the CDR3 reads TGTGCCAGCAGCGATGGGACTAGCGGGGGGGAGACCCAGTACTTC.

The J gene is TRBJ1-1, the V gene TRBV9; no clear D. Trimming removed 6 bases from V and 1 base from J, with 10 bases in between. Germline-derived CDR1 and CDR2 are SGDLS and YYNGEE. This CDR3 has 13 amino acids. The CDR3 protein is CASNVGPNTEAFF. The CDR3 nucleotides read TGTGCCAGCAACGTCGGTCCGAACACTGAAGCTTTCTTT.

CDR3 sequence reads: CASSVGWTGVGELFF. Here the CDR3 DNA reads TGTGCCAGCAGCGTAGGGTGGACAGGGGTTGGGGAGCTGTTTTTT. The genes are TRBV9 and TRBJ2-2; 9 nucleotides agree with TRBD1. Germline V gives CDR1 SGDLS, CDR2 YYNGEE. The CDR3 is 15 residues long. J was trimmed by 8 bases and V by 0 bases; bases with no gene match: 5.

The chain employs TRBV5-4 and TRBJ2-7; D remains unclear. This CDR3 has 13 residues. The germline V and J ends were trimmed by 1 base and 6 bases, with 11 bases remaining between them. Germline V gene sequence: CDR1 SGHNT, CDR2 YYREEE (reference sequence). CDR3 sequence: CASSLTRVVEQYV. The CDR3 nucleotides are TGTGCCAGCAGCTTGACCCGGGTAGTCGAGCAGTACGTC.

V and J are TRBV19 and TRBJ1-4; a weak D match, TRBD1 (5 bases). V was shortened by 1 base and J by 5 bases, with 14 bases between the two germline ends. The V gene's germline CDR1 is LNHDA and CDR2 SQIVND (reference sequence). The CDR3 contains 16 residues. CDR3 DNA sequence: TGTGCCAGTAGTATAGGTTTTTGGGACTCCAATGAAAAACTGTTTTTT. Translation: CASSIGFWDSNEKLFF. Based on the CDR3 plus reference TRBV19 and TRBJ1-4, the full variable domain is DGGITQSPKYLFRKEGQNVTLSCEQNLNHDAMYWYRQDPGQGLRLIYYSQIVNDFQKGDIAEGYSVSREKKESFPLTVTSAQKNPTAFYLCASSIGFWDSNEKLFFGSGTQLSVL.

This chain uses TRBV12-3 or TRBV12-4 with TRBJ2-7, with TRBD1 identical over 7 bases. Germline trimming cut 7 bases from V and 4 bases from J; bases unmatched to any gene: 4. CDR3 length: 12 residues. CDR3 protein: CASKTGSYEQYF. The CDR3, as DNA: TGTGCCAGCAAGACAGGGAGTTACGAGCAGTACTTC.

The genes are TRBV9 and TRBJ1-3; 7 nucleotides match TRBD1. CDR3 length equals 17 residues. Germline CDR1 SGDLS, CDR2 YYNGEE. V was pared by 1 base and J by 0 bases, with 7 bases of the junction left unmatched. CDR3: CASSVTQGGSSGNTIYF. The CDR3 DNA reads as TGTGCCAGCAGCGTAACGCAGGGGGGAAGCTCTGGAAACACCATATATTTT.

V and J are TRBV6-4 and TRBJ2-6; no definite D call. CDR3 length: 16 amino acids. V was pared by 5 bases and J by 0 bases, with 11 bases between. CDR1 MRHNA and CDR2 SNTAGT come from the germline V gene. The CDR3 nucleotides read TGTGCCAGCAGTAGTCAGGCCGCCTCTGGGGCCAACGTCCTGACTTTC. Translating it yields CASSSQAASGANVLTF.

The CDR3, as DNA: TGTGCCAGCAGCCAAGGAAGGACAGGGCACTACGAGCAGTACTTC. It is translated as CASSQGRTGHYEQYF. The chain links TRBV3-1 (or the pseudogene TRBV3-2) to TRBJ2-7; 8 bases map to TRBD1. Germline V gives CDR1 LGHDT, CDR2 YNNKEL (reference sequence). The CDR3 has 15 residues. Trimming removed 1 base from V and 3 bases from J; junction bases left unmatched: 5.

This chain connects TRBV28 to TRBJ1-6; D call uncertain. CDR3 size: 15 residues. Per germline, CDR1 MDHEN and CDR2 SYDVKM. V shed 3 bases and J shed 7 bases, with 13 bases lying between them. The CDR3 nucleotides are TGTGCCAGCAGTTTTGCCCGAGCCCTGAATTCACCCCTCCACTTT. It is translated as CASSFARALNSPLHF.

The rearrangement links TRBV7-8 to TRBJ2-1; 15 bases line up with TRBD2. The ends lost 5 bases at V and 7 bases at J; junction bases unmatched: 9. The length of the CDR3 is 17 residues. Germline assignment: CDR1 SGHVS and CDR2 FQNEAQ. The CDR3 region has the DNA TGTGCCAGCAGCCCTAGGACTAGCGGGAGGGCCTGGAATGAGCAGTTCTTC. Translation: CASSPRTSGRAWNEQFF.

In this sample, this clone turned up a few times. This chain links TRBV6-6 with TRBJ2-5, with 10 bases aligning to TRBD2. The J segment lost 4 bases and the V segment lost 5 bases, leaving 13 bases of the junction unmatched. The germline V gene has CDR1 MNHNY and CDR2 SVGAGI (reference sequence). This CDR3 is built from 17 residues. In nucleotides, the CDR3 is TGTGCCAGCAGTCCTTGGGGGACTAGCGATCTTCGAGAGACCCAGTACTTC. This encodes CASSPWGTSDLRETQYF.

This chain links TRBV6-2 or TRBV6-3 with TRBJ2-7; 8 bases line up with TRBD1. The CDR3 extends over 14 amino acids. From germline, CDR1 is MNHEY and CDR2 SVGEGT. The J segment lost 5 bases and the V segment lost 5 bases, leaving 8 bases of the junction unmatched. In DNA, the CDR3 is TGTGCCAGCAGTCAGGGGGCTAGAGTTAACGAGCAGTACGTC. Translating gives CASSQGARVNEQYV.

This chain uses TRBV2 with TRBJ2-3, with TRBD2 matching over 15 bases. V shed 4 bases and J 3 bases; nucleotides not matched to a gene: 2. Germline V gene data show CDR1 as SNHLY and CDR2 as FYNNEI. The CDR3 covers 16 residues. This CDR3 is CASSVGLAGGTDTQYF. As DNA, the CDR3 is TGTGCCAGCAGTGTGGGACTAGCGGGGGGAACAGATACGCAGTATTTT.

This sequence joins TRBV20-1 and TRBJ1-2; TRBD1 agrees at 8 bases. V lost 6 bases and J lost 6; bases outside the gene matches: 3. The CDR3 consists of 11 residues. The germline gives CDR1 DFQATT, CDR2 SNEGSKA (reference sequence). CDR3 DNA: TGCAGTGCGGGACAGGAAGATGGCTACACCTTC. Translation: CSAGQEDGYTF.